These T cell receptor beta chains were read from a single sample in a study of post-analysis software for immune sequencing data. TCRdb independently ran MiXCR on the PCR reads; one entry per CDR3 protein. The data show 650,000 to 850,000 distinct CDR3 sequences, with about half seen just once and 4% to 5% held by the top ten. Material for sequencing was blood. These receptors were taken from a girl aged 10 to 17 with multiple sclerosis. Each CDR3 is given with its conserved first and last residue. The D gene is left open where the match is weak. Not all rows give a size; the values are once, few, many and, for expanded clones, a class.

abundance,j_gene,v_gene,d_gene,CDR3aa,CDR3nt
-,TRBJ2-3,TRBV6-5,TRBD1,CASWDRDTDTQYF,TGTGCCAGCTGGGACAGGGACACAGATACGCAGTATTTT
-,TRBJ2-3,TRBV6-6,-,CASTFMDTQYF,TGTGCCAGCACCTTCATGGATACGCAGTATTTT
-,TRBJ2-1,TRBV30,-,CAWSVAGTSYNEQFF,TGTGCCTGGAGTGTAGCCGGGACTTCATACAATGAGCAGTTCTTC
-,TRBJ2-5,TRBV12-3/TRBV12-4,-,CASSPRWGYEETQYF,TGTGCCAGCAGTCCCCGGTGGGGATATGAAGAGACCCAGTACTTC
few,TRBJ2-7,TRBV27,-,CASSFGMAYEQYF,TGTGCCAGCAGTTTTGGGATGGCCTACGAGCAGTACTTC
once,TRBJ2-1,TRBV20-1,TRBD2,CSAITGTSANNEQFF,TGCAGTGCTATAACCGGGACTAGCGCCAACAATGAGCAGTTCTTC
-,TRBJ2-5,TRBV27,-,CASSSGPSREQYF,TGTGCCAGCAGTTCTGGGCCCTCGAGGGAGCAGTACTTC
-,TRBJ1-5,TRBV24-1,TRBD1,CATSDIHGQEDQPQHF,TGTGCCACCAGCGATATCCACGGACAGGAAGACCAGCCCCAGCATTTT
-,TRBJ2-2,TRBV12-3/TRBV12-4,TRBD2,CASSPRPGTSYTGELFF,TGTGCCAGCAGTCCGCGGCCCGGGACTAGCTACACCGGGGAGCTGTTTTTT
-,TRBJ2-1,TRBV10-3,TRBD2,CAIAGVAGEAQISYNEQFF,TGTGCCATCGCAGGGGTAGCGGGAGAGGCCCAAATCTCCTACAATGAGCAGTTCTTC
few,TRBJ1-1,TRBV6-1,-,CASGAALDTEAFF,TGTGCCAGCGGGGCGGCCCTCGACACTGAAGCTTTCTTT
-,TRBJ1-2,TRBV6-5,-,CASSYSTGGPFYDYTF,TGTGCCAGCAGTTACTCTACGGGGGGCCCATTCTATGACTACACCTTC
-,TRBJ2-7,TRBV11-1,-,CASSQPGVWDEQYF,TGTGCCAGCAGTCAGCCAGGGGTTTGGGACGAGCAGTACTTC
few,TRBJ2-3,TRBV25-1,TRBD2,CASSRLPLGLAGFTDTQYF,TGTGCCAGCAGTCGCCTCCCCTTGGGACTAGCGGGTTTCACAGATACGCAGTATTTT
-,TRBJ2-1,TRBV12-3/TRBV12-4,-,CASSLVGQGPRGEQFF,TGTGCCAGCAGTTTAGTGGGGCAGGGACCCCGGGGTGAGCAGTTCTTC
-,TRBJ2-1,TRBV20-1,TRBD2,CSARGLAENEQFF,TGCAGTGCTAGGGGCCTAGCGGAGAATGAGCAGTTCTTC
few,TRBJ2-7,TRBV29-1,TRBD1,CSVGTRQGAYEQYF,TGCAGCGTTGGAACCCGACAGGGGGCTTACGAGCAGTACTTC
-,TRBJ1-1,TRBV7-3,-,CASSLTGQDTEAFF,TGTGCCAGCAGCTTAACCGGGCAAGACACTGAAGCTTTCTTT
many,TRBJ1-2,TRBV7-8,TRBD1,CASSSGQGSYGYTF,TGTGCCAGCAGCTCCGGACAGGGGAGCTATGGCTACACCTTC
-,TRBJ2-5,TRBV9,TRBD1,CASSVEGAQETQYF,TGTGCCAGCAGCGTAGAGGGGGCACAAGAGACCCAGTACTTC
-,TRBJ2-7,TRBV5-1,TRBD1,CASRPGDRAHEQYF,TGCGCCAGCAGGCCTGGGGACAGGGCACACGAGCAGTACTTC
few,TRBJ2-7,TRBV6-5,-,CASRISGTYEQYF,TGTGCCAGCAGGATCAGCGGAACCTACGAGCAGTACTTC
-,TRBJ2-1,TRBV29-1,-,CSVGVVGWDEQFF,TGCAGCGTTGGGGTAGTCGGGTGGGATGAGCAGTTCTTC
few,TRBJ2-7,TRBV7-9,-,CASSFSTGEQYF,TGTGCCAGCAGCTTTTCGACCGGCGAGCAGTACTTC
-,TRBJ2-3,TRBV4-3,-,CASSQGWGSRTDTQYF,TGCGCCAGCAGCCAAGGGTGGGGTTCCCGCACAGATACGCAGTATTTT
-,TRBJ2-4,TRBV6-5,-,CASSYGDGDIQYF,TGTGCCAGCAGTTACGGGGACGGGGACATTCAGTACTTC
-,TRBJ2-1,TRBV7-2,TRBD2,CASSLFGTSGRLNEQFF,TGTGCCAGCAGCTTATTCGGAACTAGCGGGAGACTCAATGAGCAGTTCTTC
-,TRBJ1-1,TRBV29-1,TRBD1,CSAGQVGENTEAFF,TGCAGCGCCGGACAGGTCGGGGAGAACACTGAAGCTTTCTTT
-,TRBJ1-1,TRBV20-1,-,CSARASGEMNTEAFF,TGCAGTGCTAGAGCTTCGGGGGAGATGAACACTGAAGCTTTCTTT
-,TRBJ2-1,TRBV25-1,-,CASIGPRPSYNEQFF,TGTGCCAGCATAGGTCCGCGGCCATCCTACAATGAGCAGTTCTTC
-,TRBJ1-5,TRBV28,TRBD1,CASGTGGKPQHF,TGTGCCAGCGGGACAGGGGGGAAGCCCCAGCATTTT
-,TRBJ2-2,TRBV7-9,-,CASSPRGSRNTGELFF,TGTGCCAGCAGCCCCCGGGGGAGCAGGAACACCGGGGAGCTGTTTTTT
once,TRBJ1-2,TRBV29-1,-,CSVREGDGYGYTF,TGCAGCGTCCGAGAGGGGGACGGCTATGGCTACACCTTC
-,TRBJ1-4,TRBV9,-,CASSVMGAGGEKLFF,TGTGCCAGCAGCGTAATGGGGGCCGGCGGCGAAAAACTGTTTTTT
once,TRBJ2-7,TRBV3-1,TRBD2,CASSHRLALTGEQYF,TGTGCCAGCAGCCACAGACTAGCTTTAACTGGCGAGCAGTACTTC